This paragraph reports one T cell receptor (beta chain). The antigen is not known. This sample is drawn from a study of cytotoxic CD8 clonotypes in ibrutinib-treated CLL. Study-level information: The study included about 11 relapsed/refractory and 15 treatment-naive patients; 17 to 18 had IGHV unmutated disease.

CDR1 is LNHDA, CDR2 SQIVND, per germline (reference sequence). This CDR3 is built from 11 residues. Deletions cut 3 bases from V and 6 bases from J, with 5 bases between. Study-wide points: At baseline, clonality was higher than in age-matched healthy donors and correlated with CD8+ counts.

Assay: immunoSEQ multiplex PCR; the TCRdb copy retains only in-frame clones and omits some. This repertoire shows roughly 150,000 clones, more than 80% found once; its top ten account for 4.6%. The chain couples TRBV19 to TRBJ1-1; no clear D gene. This receptor was identified in a human donor with chronic lymphocytic leukemia. Sequences were derived from PBMCs, sampled after 24 months of ibrutinib treatment. In DNA, the CDR3 is TGTGCCAGTAGTATTTTCGCTGAAGCTTTCTTT. This codes for CASSIFAEAFF.